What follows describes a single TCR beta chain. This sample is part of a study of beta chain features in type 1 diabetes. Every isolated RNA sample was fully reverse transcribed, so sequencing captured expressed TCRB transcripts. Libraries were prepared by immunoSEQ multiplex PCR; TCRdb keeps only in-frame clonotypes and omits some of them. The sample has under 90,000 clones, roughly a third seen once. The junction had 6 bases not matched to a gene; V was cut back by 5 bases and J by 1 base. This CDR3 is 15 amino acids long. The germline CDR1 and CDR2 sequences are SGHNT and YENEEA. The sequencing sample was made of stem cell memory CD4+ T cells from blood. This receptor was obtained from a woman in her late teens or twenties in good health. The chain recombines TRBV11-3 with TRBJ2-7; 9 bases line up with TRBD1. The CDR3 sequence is CASSRVGQGSYEQYF. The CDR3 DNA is TGTGCCAGCAGCCGGGTGGGACAGGGTTCCTACGAGCAGTACTTC.